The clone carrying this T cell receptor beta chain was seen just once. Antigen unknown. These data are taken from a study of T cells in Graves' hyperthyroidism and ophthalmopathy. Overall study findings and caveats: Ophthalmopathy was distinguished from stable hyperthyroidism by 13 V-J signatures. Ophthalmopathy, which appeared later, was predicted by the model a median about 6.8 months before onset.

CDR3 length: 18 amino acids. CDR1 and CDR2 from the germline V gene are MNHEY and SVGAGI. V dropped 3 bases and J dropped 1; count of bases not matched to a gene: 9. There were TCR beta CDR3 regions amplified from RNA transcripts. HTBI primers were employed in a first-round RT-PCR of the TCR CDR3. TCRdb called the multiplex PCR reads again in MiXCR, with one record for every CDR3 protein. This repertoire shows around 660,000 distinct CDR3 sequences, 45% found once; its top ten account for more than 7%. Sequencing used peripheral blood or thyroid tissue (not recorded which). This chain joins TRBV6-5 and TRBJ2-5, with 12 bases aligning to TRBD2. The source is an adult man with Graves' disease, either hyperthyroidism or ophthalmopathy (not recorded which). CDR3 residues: CASSYSWTSGEIQETQYF. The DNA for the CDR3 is TGTGCCAGCAGTTATTCGTGGACTAGCGGGGAAATCCAAGAGACCCAGTACTTC.